The sequence of this T cell receptor (beta chain) was determined in a study of T cell repertoires in ileal Crohn's disease. Study as a whole: About half received postoperative treatment, around 10 with thiopurines and approximately 19 anti-TNF.

Described time point: neoterminal ileum biopsy at postoperative endoscopy, about 6 months after surgery. Germline CDR1 reads SGHTA; CDR2 reads FQGNSA. This CDR3 has 15 residues. The ends were cut back, 5 bases at V and 2 bases at J, with 15 bases in the middle. Findings of the study overall: Every patient over 26.8% clonality showed endoscopic recurrence.

As to this clone: The antigen is unknown.

Around 0.55 micrograms of biopsy DNA per sample underwent TCRB immunosequencing. The table came from immunoSEQ multiplex PCR; TCRdb's copy has only in-frame clones and leaves some out. Of 6,500 to 8,500 clones listed, around 70% were seen once; the top ten hold around 9%. This receptor was taken from an adult with Crohn's disease. Sequences were obtained from ileal tissue. The chain couples TRBV7-2 to TRBJ1-1; D is unclear. The CDR3 coding sequence is TGTGCCAGCAGCGCGAGGGAGGGAGTCAACACTGAAGCTTTCTTT. It specifies CASSAREGVNTEAFF. Variable domain in full (rest from reference TRBV7-2 and TRBJ1-1): GAGVSQSPSNKVTEKGKDVELRCDPISGHTALYWYRQSLGQGLEFLIYFQGNSAPDKSGLPSDRFSAERTGGSVSTLTIQRTQQEDSAVYLCASSAREGVNTEAFFGQGTRLTVV.